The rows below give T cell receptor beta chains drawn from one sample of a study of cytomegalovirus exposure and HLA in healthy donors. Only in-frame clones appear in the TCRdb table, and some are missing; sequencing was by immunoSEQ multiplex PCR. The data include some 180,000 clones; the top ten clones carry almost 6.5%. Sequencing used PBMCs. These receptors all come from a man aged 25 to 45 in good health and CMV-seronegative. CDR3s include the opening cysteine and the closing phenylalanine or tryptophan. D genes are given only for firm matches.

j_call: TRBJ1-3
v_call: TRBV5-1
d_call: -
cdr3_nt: TGCGCCAGCAGCTCCAGGACACCCACCACTGGAAACACCATATATTTT
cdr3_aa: CASSSRTPTTGNTIYF

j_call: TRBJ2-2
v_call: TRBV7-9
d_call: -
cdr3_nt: TGTGCCAGCAGCCCAATGAACACCGGGGAGCTGTTTTTT
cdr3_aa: CASSPMNTGELFF

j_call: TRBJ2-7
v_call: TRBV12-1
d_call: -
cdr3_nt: TGTGCCAGCTTCCGGGGACAGGGCTACGAGCAGTACTTC
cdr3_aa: CASFRGQGYEQYF

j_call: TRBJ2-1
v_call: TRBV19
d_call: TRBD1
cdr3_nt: TGTGCCAGTAGTACCCCACCGTGGATCCGGGACAGGGTGTACAATGAGCAGTTCTTC
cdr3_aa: CASSTPPWIRDRVYNEQFF

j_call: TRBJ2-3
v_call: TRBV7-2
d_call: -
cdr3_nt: TGTGCCAGCAGCTTTCAGGGGCCGAGGACAGATACGCAGTATTTT
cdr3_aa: CASSFQGPRTDTQYF

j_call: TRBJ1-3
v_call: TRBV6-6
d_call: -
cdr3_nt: TGTGCCAGCAGTTTCTTGAGGGGGTCTGGAAACACCATATATTTT
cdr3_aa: CASSFLRGSGNTIYF

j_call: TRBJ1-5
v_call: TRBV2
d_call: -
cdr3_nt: TGTGCCAGCAGCGGGGGGAGGAATCAGCCCCAGCATTTT
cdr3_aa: CASSGGRNQPQHF

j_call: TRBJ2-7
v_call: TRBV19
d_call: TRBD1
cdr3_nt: TGTGCCAGTAGCCCTGGGACAGGGGGCACCTACGAGCAGTACTTC
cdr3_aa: CASSPGTGGTYEQYF

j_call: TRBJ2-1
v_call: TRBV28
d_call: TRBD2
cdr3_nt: TGTGCCAGCAGTTTAGCTGGACTAGCTTCCAATGAGCAGTTCTTC
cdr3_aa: CASSLAGLASNEQFF

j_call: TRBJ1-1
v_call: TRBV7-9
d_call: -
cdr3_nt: TGTGCCAGCAGCTTATCTGGGCAGCGGCTTGAAGCTTTCTTT
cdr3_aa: CASSLSGQRLEAFF

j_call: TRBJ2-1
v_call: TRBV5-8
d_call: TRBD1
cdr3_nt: TGTGCCAGCAGCTTGCGGCAGGGGGCTTCGGGTGAGCAGTTCTTC
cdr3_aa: CASSLRQGASGEQFF

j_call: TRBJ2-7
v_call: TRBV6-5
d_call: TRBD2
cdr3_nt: TGTGCCAGCAGTTACTCGATGGCTAGCGGCTCCTACGAGCAGTACTTC
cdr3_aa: CASSYSMASGSYEQYF